These 12 T cell receptor beta chains were sequenced from one sample in a study of early T cells in non-severe SARS-CoV-2 infection. One entry per CDR3 protein results from TCRdb running MiXCR on the 5' RACE reads. The sample lists some 45,000 distinct CDR3 sequences; around 4.1% were seen once. The sample comprised whole blood. These receptors came from an adult who was a healthcare worker with PCR-confirmed SARS-CoV-2 infection or an uninfected control (not recorded which).

This clonotype came up many times. The chain joins TRBV20-1 to TRBJ2-7; 10 nucleotides match TRBD2. The CDR3 loop spans 15 amino acids. Losses at the gene ends were 0 bases for V and 7 bases for J; bases not matched to a gene: 9. Germline V gene sequence: CDR1 DFQATT, CDR2 SNEGSKA (reference sequence). The chain's CDR3 is CSARESLAGVYEQYF. Written as DNA, the CDR3 is TGCAGTGCTAGAGAATCCCTAGCGGGGGTCTATGAGCAGTACTTC.

This clonotype has a count of ten or more. The genes are TRBV11-2 and TRBJ2-7; D might be TRBD2 (6 bases). The CDR3 spans 15 residues. Germline CDR1 reads SGHAT; CDR2 reads FQNNGV. The V end was cut by 10 bases, the J end by 7 bases, with 26 bases between. The DNA of the CDR3 is TGTGCCACCATCCGGGTCGGGGTGCGGGATGGAGAGCAGTACTTC. Translated, it gives CATIRVGVRDGEQYF. Filled out from reference TRBV11-2 and TRBJ2-7, the complete variable domain reads EAGVAQSPRYKIIEKRQSVAFWCNPISGHATLYWYQQILGQGPKLLIQFQNNGVVDDSQLPKDRFSAERLKGVDSTLKIQPAKLEDSAVYLCATIRVGVRDGEQYFGPGTRLTVT.

This clonotype occurred many times. The genes are TRBV5-4 and TRBJ2-5; 12 bases align to TRBD2. J was trimmed by 1 base and V by 4 bases; bases with no gene match: 8. The length of the CDR3 is 17 residues. CDR1 is SGHNT, CDR2 YYREEE, per germline (reference sequence). CDR3 residues: CASSLGASGGGQETQYF. In DNA, the CDR3 is TGTGCCAGCAGCCTAGGGGCTAGCGGGGGGGGCCAAGAGACCCAGTACTTC.

This clonotype was counted ten times or more. The V gene is TRBV20-1, the J gene TRBJ1-3; D is perhaps TRBD1 (5 bases). This CDR3 spans 14 amino acids. The germline V and J ends were trimmed by 6 bases and 0 bases, with 12 bases remaining between them. CDR1 DFQATT and CDR2 SNEGSKA come from the germline V gene (reference sequence). The CDR3 sequence: CSAKGPFSGNTIYF. The CDR3 bases are TGCAGTGCCAAGGGACCATTCTCTGGAAACACCATATATTTT.

This clonotype was picked up many times. The V call is TRBV10-3, the J call TRBJ1-2; tentatively, D is TRBD1 (5 bases). There are 16 residues in the CDR3. The germline V gene has CDR1 ENHRY and CDR2 SYGVKD. Deletions cut 0 bases from V and 2 bases from J, with 13 bases between. The CDR3 here is CAISESAGLRNYGYTF. As DNA, the CDR3 is TGTGCCATCAGTGAGTCGGCGGGGCTGAGAAACTATGGCTACACCTTC.

This clonotype was recorded at least ten times. This sequence joins TRBV5-1 and TRBJ2-3, with 13 bases that match TRBD2. This CDR3 spans 16 amino acids. Trimming at V came to 4 bases and at J to 3 bases, leaving 5 bases not matched to a gene. CDR1 is SGHRS and CDR2 is YFSETQ in the germline V gene. As DNA, the CDR3 is TGCGCCAGCAGCCTCCGGACTAGCGGGGGAACAGATACGCAGTATTTT. Protein sequence: CASSLRTSGGTDTQYF.

This clonotype was observed at least ten times. The rearrangement uses TRBV7-8 and TRBJ2-1, with D possibly TRBD2 on 6 matching bases. This CDR3 is built from 16 residues. Germline V CDR1 and CDR2: SGHVS, FQNEAQ. V lost 2 bases and J lost 6, with 17 bases in between. The DNA for the CDR3 is TGTGCCAGCAGCTTATCCTGGGTCGGGAGCAGCAATGAGCAGTTCTTC. Translated: CASSLSWVGSSNEQFF.

This clonotype was found many times. This chain joins TRBV11-2 and TRBJ2-5; 7 nucleotides line up with TRBD2. Per the germline V gene, CDR1 is SGHAT and CDR2 is FQNNGV. The CDR3 runs 15 residues. Trimming took 1 base from V and 5 from J; bases not matched to a gene: 7. The DNA for the CDR3 is TGTGCCAGCAGCTTAGCCATTAGCGGGTCGGAGACCCAGTACTTC. It translates to CASSLAISGSETQYF.

This clonotype was counted only a few times. One end of the junction does not line up with germline, which may come from a read error. The CDR3 sequence: CASSTSQLTKSGVDF. DNA for the CDR3: TGTGCCAGCAGCACATCACAGCTAACTAAGTCGGGTGTGGACTTC. This chain connects TRBV13 to TRBJ2-4, with D unclear. This CDR3 is built from 15 residues. In germline, CDR1 is PRHDT, CDR2 FYEKMQ (reference sequence).

This clonotype was observed many times. The chain couples TRBV6-1 to TRBJ2-5; TRBD2 is a possible D gene (5 bases). Trimming took 4 bases from V and 5 from J, leaving 8 bases between them. CDR1 is MNHNS, CDR2 SASEGT, per germline. The CDR3 is 12 amino acids. The CDR3 nucleotides read TGTGCCAGCAGTGCGGGGAAGGAGACCCAGTACTTC. This gives the protein CASSAGKETQYF.

This clonotype was seen at least ten times. This chain links TRBV20-1 with TRBJ2-2; TRBD2 matches 9 bases. The junction had 14 bases not matched to a gene; V was cut back by 5 bases and J by 7 bases. Germline assignment: CDR1 DFQATT and CDR2 SNEGSKA (reference sequence). This CDR3 spans 16 amino acids. This CDR3 is CSAPRGGALAGGELFF. In DNA form, the CDR3 reads TGCAGTGCTCCCAGAGGGGGGGCACTAGCGGGCGGGGAGCTGTTTTTT.

There are many counts of this clonotype. This sequence joins TRBV6-6 and TRBJ1-5, with TRBD1 identical over 8 bases. The germline gives CDR1 MNHNY, CDR2 SVGAGI (reference sequence). The V segment lost 7 bases and the J segment 7 bases; nucleotides outside the gene matches: 6. The CDR3 extends over 13 amino acids. In nucleotides, the CDR3 is TGTGCCAGCATGACCAGGGGGCACCAGCCCCAGCATTTT. Translation gives CASMTRGHQPQHF.